This record covers a single TCR beta chain. No antigen is known for it. These data originate in a study of cytomegalovirus exposure and HLA in healthy donors. For the study at large: From about 170 million T cells, an earlier analysis saw 117 million unique TCR beta sequences. Study-level points and caveats: The later analysis indicated that the majority of CMV-associated TCR beta chains appeared HLA-restricted. Clonal expansion, a later analysis showed, was greater in HLA-associated TCR beta chains than in equally common others.

CDR3 length equals 16 residues. The V gene end was trimmed by 4 bases and the J gene end by 6 bases; junction bases not matched to a gene: 10. CDR1 is MNHEY and CDR2 is SMNVEV in the germline V gene (reference sequence). The PCR contained 60 Vbeta and 13 Jbeta primers. This table comes from immunoSEQ multiplex PCR, and its TCRdb copy is limited to in-frame clones, with some not included. In the table there are roughly 130,000 clones, approximately 67% of which are singletons. This TCR derives from a woman in her fifties or sixties in good health and CMV-seronegative. The chain links TRBV27 to TRBJ2-2, with 8 positions matching TRBD2. Sample: PBMCs. This CDR3 is CASSYKETSVAGELFF. The CDR3 bases are TGTGCCAGCAGTTATAAGGAGACTAGCGTAGCCGGGGAGCTGTTTTTT.